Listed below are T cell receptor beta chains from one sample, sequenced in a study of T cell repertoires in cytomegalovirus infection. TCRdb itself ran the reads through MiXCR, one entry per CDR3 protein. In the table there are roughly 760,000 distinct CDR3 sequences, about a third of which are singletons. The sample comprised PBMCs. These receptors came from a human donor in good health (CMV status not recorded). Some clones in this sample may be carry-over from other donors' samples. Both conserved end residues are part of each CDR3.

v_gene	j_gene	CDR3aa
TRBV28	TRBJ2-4	CASSPGTSGSKNIQYF
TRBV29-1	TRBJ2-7	CSVGTGTGGGEQYF
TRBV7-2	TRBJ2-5	CASSLEVGRTETQYF
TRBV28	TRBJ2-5	CASTLGAGVDETQYF
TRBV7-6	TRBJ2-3	CASSLWGRGLEARDTQYF
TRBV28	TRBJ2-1	CASSLRLAGRQDEQFF
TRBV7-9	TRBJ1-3	CASSGTTGLHDSGNTIYF
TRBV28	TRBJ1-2	CASSSGGSDYGYTF
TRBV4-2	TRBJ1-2	CASSQDSFNYGYTF
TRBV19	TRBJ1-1	CASSMWRTATEAFF
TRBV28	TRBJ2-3	CASSPLRGGTSTDTQYF
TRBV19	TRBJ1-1	CASSHTAGRTNTEAFF
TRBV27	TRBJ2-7	CASGGGQRKSYEQYF
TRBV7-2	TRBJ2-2	CASSPSYTGELFF
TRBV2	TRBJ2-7	CASSGTWFGEQYF